The T cell receptor (beta chain) described here comes from a study of blood T cell repertoires in COVID-19. Whole-study context: The United States, Italy and Spain were the sources of the acute and convalescent COVID-19 samples. Sources were T cells, B-cell-depleted T cells, or PBMCs; the material itself was cDNA or gDNA.

The assay was immunoSEQ multiplex PCR, and TCRdb's table has in-frame clones only and misses some. The table has 220,000 or so clones, around 90% seen once. Participant-given clinical history determined each cohort assignment. The sample consisted of PBMCs or T cells enriched from blood (not recorded which). This sequence originates from a man aged 45-60 years who had been exposed to COVID-19.

The CDR3 here is CATSLAHVTVSYEQYF. The CDR3 DNA sequence: TGTGCCACCAGCCTCGCACACGTGACAGTGTCCTACGAGCAGTACTTC. This chain links TRBV15 with TRBJ2-7; TRBD1 is a possible D gene (5 bases). The CDR3 loop spans 16 amino acids. CDR1 LNHNV and CDR2 YYDKDF come from the germline V gene (reference sequence). V lost 5 bases to trimming and J lost 1 base, with 18 bases between them.